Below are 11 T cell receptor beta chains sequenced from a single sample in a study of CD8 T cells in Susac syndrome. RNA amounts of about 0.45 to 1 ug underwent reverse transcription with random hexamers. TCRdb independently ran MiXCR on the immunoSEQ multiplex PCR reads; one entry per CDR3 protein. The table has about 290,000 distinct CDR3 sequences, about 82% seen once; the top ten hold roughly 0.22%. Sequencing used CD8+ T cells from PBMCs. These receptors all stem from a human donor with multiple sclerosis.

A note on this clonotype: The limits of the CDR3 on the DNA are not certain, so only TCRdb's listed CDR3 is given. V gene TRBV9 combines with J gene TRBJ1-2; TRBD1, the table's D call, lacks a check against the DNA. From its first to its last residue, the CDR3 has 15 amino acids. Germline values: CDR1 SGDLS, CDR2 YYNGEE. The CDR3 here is CASSVGFGAEGKGTF.

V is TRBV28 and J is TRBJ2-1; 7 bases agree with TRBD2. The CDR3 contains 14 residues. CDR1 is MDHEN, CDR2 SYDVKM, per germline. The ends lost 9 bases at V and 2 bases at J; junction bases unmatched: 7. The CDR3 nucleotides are TGTGCCAGAATAGGACTAGTCGCCTACAATGAGCAGTTCTTC. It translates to CARIGLVAYNEQFF.

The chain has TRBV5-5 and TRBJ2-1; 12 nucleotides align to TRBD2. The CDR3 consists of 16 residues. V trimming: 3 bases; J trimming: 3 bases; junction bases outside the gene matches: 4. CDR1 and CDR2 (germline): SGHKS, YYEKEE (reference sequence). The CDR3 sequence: CASSSMTSGSYNEQFF. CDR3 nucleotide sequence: TGTGCCAGCAGCTCTATGACTAGCGGGAGCTACAATGAGCAGTTCTTC.

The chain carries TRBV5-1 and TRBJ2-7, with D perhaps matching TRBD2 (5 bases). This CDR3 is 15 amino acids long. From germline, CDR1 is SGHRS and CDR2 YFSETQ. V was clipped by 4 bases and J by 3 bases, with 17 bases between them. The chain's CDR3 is CASSPVGVSGYEQYF. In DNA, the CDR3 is TGCGCCAGCAGCCCGGTCGGGGTTTCAGGCTACGAGCAGTACTTC.

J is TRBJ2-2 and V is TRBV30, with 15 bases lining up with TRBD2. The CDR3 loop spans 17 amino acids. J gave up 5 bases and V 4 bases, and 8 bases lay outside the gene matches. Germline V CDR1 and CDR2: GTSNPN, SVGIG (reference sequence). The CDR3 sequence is CAWTGLAGGPWTGELFF. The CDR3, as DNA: TGTGCCTGGACTGGACTAGCGGGAGGGCCATGGACCGGGGAGCTGTTTTTT.

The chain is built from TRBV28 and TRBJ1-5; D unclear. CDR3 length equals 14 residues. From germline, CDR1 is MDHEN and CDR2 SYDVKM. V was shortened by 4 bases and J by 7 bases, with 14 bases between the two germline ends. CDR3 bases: TGTGCCAGCAGTTCACTGGGGTTAGAGCAGCCCCAGCATTTT. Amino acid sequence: CASSSLGLEQPQHF.

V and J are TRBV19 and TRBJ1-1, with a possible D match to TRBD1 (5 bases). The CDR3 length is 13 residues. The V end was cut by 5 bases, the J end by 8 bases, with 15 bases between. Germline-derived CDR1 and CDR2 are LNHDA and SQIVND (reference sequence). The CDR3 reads CASSPRGGLEAFF. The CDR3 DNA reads TGTGCCAGTAGTCCCCGGGGCGGTTTAGAAGCTTTCTTT.

CDR3 loop: CSVLVWEQFF. The CDR3 DNA sequence: TGCAGCGTTCTAGTATGGGAGCAGTTCTTC. The chain links TRBV29-1 to TRBJ2-1; D not certain. CDR1 and CDR2 (germline): SQVTM, ANQGSEA. Trimming left V 5 bases short and J 10 bases short, with 9 bases between. This CDR3 contains 10 residues.

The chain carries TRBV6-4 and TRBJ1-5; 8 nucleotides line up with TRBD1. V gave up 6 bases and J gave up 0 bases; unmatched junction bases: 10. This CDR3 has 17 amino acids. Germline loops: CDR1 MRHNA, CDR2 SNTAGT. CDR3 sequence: CASSVSPGQVSNQPQHF. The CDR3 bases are TGTGCCAGCAGCGTATCCCCGGGACAGGTTAGCAATCAGCCCCAGCATTTT.

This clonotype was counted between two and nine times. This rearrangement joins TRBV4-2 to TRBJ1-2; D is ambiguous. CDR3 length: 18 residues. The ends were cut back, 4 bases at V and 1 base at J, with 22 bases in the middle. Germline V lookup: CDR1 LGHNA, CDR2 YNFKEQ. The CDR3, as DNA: TGTGCCAGCAGCCCGGGAAAAGGGTTTTTCGAGGTTAACTATGGCTACACCTTC. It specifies CASSPGKGFFEVNYGYTF.

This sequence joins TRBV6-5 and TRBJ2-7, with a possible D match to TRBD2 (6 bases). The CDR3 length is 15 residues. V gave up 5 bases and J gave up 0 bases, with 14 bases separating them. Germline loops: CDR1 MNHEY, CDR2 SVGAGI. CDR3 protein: CASSTYSGSSYEQYF. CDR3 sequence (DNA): TGTGCCAGCAGTACTTATAGCGGTAGCTCCTACGAGCAGTACTTC.